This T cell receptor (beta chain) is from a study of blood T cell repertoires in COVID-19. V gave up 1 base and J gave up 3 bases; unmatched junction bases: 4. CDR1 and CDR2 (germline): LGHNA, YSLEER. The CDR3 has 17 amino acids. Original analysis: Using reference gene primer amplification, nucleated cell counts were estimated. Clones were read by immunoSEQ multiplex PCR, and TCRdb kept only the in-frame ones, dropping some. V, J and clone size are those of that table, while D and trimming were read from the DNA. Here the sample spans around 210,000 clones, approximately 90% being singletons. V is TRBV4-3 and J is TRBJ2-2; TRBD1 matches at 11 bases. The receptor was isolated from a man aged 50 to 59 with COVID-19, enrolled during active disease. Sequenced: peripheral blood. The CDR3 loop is CASSQGRTGGYTGELFF. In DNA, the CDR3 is TGCGCCAGCAGCCAAGGACGGACAGGGGGCTACACCGGGGAGCTGTTTTTT.